These T cell receptor beta chains were read from a single sample in a study of blood T cell repertoires in COVID-19. The data were produced by immunoSEQ multiplex PCR, yet TCRdb's version contains in-frame clones alone and is incomplete. Of 160,000 or so clones listed, 70% to 90% are singletons. Sequenced: peripheral blood. The receptors were sampled from a human donor in a cohort sampled during active COVID-19. CDR3s include the opening cysteine and the closing phenylalanine or tryptophan. D genes are given only for firm matches. Expanded clones are given a class, and other clones once, few, many or no size at all.

v_gene	abundance	j_gene	d_gene	CDR3nt	CDR3aa
TRBV14	-	TRBJ2-7	-	TGTGCCAGCAGCCAAGAATGGTGGCAGACTCCGTACGAGCAGTACTTC	CASSQEWWQTPYEQYF
TRBV7-3	few	TRBJ2-7	TRBD1	TGTGCCAGCAGCAAGGGACAGGAATACGAGCAGTACTTC	CASSKGQEYEQYF
TRBV7-8	-	TRBJ1-1	-	TGTGCCAGCAGCCCACGTCGTAGTCTGACTGAAGCTTTCTTT	CASSPRRSLTEAFF
TRBV28	few	TRBJ2-2	-	TGTGCCAGCACCCGGGTTCGTATGACCGGGGAGCTGTTTTTT	CASTRVRMTGELFF
TRBV5-6	-	TRBJ2-2	TRBD2	TGTGCCAGCAACGAGGGGAGCGGGAGTACCGGGGAGCTGTTTTTT	CASNEGSGSTGELFF
TRBV7-3	-	TRBJ2-1	-	TGTGCCAGCAGCTCCTCCAGCTCCTACAATGAGCAGTTCTTC	CASSSSSSYNEQFF
TRBV28	-	TRBJ1-6	TRBD1	TGTGCCAGCATCTCCGGACAGGGGAATTCACCCCTCCACTTT	CASISGQGNSPLHF
TRBV6-5	-	TRBJ2-6	-	TGTGCCAGCAGTTACAGACAGTCTGGGGCCAACGTCCTGACTTTC	CASSYRQSGANVLTF
TRBV10-3	-	TRBJ1-1	TRBD1	TGTGCCGTAGGACAGGGTGGGAACACTGAAGCTTTCTTT	CAVGQGGNTEAFF
TRBV19	-	TRBJ1-6	-	TGTGCCAGTAGTGAGCTGACCGGGATCCGACCCCTCCACTTT	CASSELTGIRPLHF
TRBV19	-	TRBJ2-1	TRBD1	TGTGCCAGTAGTGTAGACAGGGGGTACAATGAGCAGTTCTTC	CASSVDRGYNEQFF
TRBV5-6	many	TRBJ2-2	-	TGTGCCAGCACCGGGATCCTTACCGGGGAGCTGTTTTTT	CASTGILTGELFF
TRBV7-3	once	TRBJ2-7	-	TGTGCCAGCAGCTTTGGGCAGGCACCATCCTACGAGCAGTACTTC	CASSFGQAPSYEQYF
TRBV30	-	TRBJ1-1	TRBD1	TGTGCCTGGAGCGGTTTTGGGCAGGGGGACACTGAAGCTTTCTTT	CAWSGFGQGDTEAFF
TRBV7-3	-	TRBJ2-2	TRBD2	TGTGCCAGCAGCTTAATGAGAGGCGGGAGCACCGGGGAGCTGTTTTTT	CASSLMRGGSTGELFF
TRBV28	-	TRBJ2-1	-	TGTGCCAGCAGCGTACCTATGGGCGGGGGCCTCAGGGATGAGCAGTTCTTC	CASSVPMGGGLRDEQFF
TRBV4-3	-	TRBJ2-7	-	TGCGCCAGCAGCCAAGATAGGGGGTTTGAGCAGTACTTC	CASSQDRGFEQYF
TRBV15	-	TRBJ2-6	-	TGTGCCACCAGCTTGAGGCCGGGTCGTAACTCTGGGGCCAACGTCCTGACTTTC	CATSLRPGRNSGANVLTF
TRBV10-3	-	TRBJ2-3	TRBD2	TGTGCCATCCGGGGGGAGGAAACAGATACGCAGTATTTT	CAIRGEETDTQYF
TRBV29-1	-	TRBJ1-2	TRBD1	TGCAGCGTTGAAGAGTACGGACAGGGAAGCTACACCTTC	CSVEEYGQGSYTF
TRBV3-1/TRBV3-2	-	TRBJ2-3	TRBD2	TGTGCCAGCAGCCCCGGACTAGCGGGGGGGCATCCAGATACGCAGTATTTT	CASSPGLAGGHPDTQYF
TRBV2	-	TRBJ2-2	-	TGTGCCAGCAGTAAAGTACGCCCGGGGGGCGGGGTCGGGGAGCTGTTTTTT	CASSKVRPGGGVGELFF
TRBV18	-	TRBJ1-1	-	TGTGCCAGCTCACCACAGAGGAGGATGAACACTGAAGCTTTCTTT	CASSPQRRMNTEAFF
TRBV27	-	TRBJ1-1	TRBD1	TGTGCCAGCGCTGACAGGGTCCTTGCTGAAGCTTTCTTT	CASADRVLAEAFF
TRBV5-1	few	TRBJ2-3	TRBD2	TGCGCCAGCAGCCTGGGGGGAGGGATTGGCACAGATACGCAGTATTTT	CASSLGGGIGTDTQYF
TRBV7-9	-	TRBJ2-6	-	TGTGCCAGCAGCTTTTATACAGGGTTAGGGTCTGGGGCCAACGTCCTGACTTTC	CASSFYTGLGSGANVLTF
TRBV4-3	-	TRBJ1-1	TRBD1	TGCGCCAGCAGTCGACAGGGGGGTGACACTGAAGCTTTCTTT	CASSRQGGDTEAFF
TRBV5-6	few	TRBJ1-1	-	TGTGCCAGCAGCTTGCCAGGGTTGAACACTGAAGCTTTCTTT	CASSLPGLNTEAFF
TRBV15	-	TRBJ1-5	-	TGTGCCACCAGCAGCGGAGGGCAGCCCCAGCATTTT	CATSSGGQPQHF
TRBV7-6	-	TRBJ1-1	-	TGTGCCAGCAGCCCCGGGGTGGGGAGGAACACTGAAGCTTTCTTT	CASSPGVGRNTEAFF
TRBV11-2	-	TRBJ2-7	TRBD1	TGTGCCAGCAGTCCTAATTGGGACAGTTCCAACGAGCAGTACTTC	CASSPNWDSSNEQYF
TRBV9	-	TRBJ2-2	TRBD1	TGTGCCAGCAGCTCAGGGGGCTACGAGAACACCGGGGAGCTGTTTTTT	CASSSGGYENTGELFF
TRBV18	once	TRBJ1-1	-	TGTGCCAGCTCACCCTTAGAAGTTCGGGGCACTGAAGCTTTCTTT	CASSPLEVRGTEAFF
TRBV29-1	-	TRBJ1-2	-	TGCAGCGTCGATCCGGGGGGCGCCTATGGCTACACCTTC	CSVDPGGAYGYTF
TRBV7-9	-	TRBJ1-4	TRBD1	TGTGCCAGCAGCGATCTTGGACAGGCGTCAGGGGAAAAACTGTTTTTT	CASSDLGQASGEKLFF
TRBV21-1	-	TRBJ2-7	-	TGTGCCAGCAACTCCGGGACTAGCGGGACCCCCCACGAGCAGTACTTC	CASNSGTSGTPHEQYF
TRBV4-1	-	TRBJ2-2	-	TGCGCCAGCAGCCAACCCGCAACTACCAAGACCGGGGAGCTGTTTTTT	CASSQPATTKTGELFF
TRBV7-2	-	TRBJ2-1	-	TGTGCCAGCAGCTTAATGTCGGGTTACAATGAGCAGTTCTTC	CASSLMSGYNEQFF
TRBV7-2	-	TRBJ1-1	-	TGTGCCAGCAGCTTGGGACATTACACTGAAGCTTTCTTT	CASSLGHYTEAFF
TRBV20-1	-	TRBJ2-1	-	TGCAGTGCTAGTAGGGGTGGTGAGCAGTTCTTC	CSASRGGEQFF
TRBV6-1	-	TRBJ2-7	-	TGTGCCAGCAGTGGGACAGCGTACGAGCAGTACTTC	CASSGTAYEQYF
TRBV15	-	TRBJ1-1	TRBD1	TGTGCCACCAGCGGACAGGCGAACACTGAAGCTTTCTTT	CATSGQANTEAFF
TRBV10-3	-	TRBJ2-3	-	TGTGCCATCAGTGAGGAACAGATCACAGATACGCAGTATTTT	CAISEEQITDTQYF
TRBV4-3	-	TRBJ2-5	-	TGCGCCAGCAGCCGATCAAGCCCTAGCGCAGAGACCCAGTACTTC	CASSRSSPSAETQYF
TRBV19	-	TRBJ2-1	-	TGTGCCAGTAGTAAGAGGGGGCGGGGGGCCTCCTACAATGAGCAGTTCTTC	CASSKRGRGASYNEQFF
TRBV29-1	-	TRBJ2-7	TRBD2	TGCAGCGTTGATGGACTAGCGGGAGGATCCTACGAGCAGTACTTC	CSVDGLAGGSYEQYF
TRBV7-9	few	TRBJ2-7	-	TGTGCCAGCAGCAGCCCCCGCGGAGAGTACGAGCAGTACTTC	CASSSPRGEYEQYF
TRBV6-5	-	TRBJ1-5	-	TGTGCCAGCAGTTTACGGGAGGTGGGTCAGCCCCAGCATTTT	CASSLREVGQPQHF
TRBV19	-	TRBJ1-5	-	TGTGCCAGTAGTATTGAGCCAAGCAATCAGCCCCAGCATTTT	CASSIEPSNQPQHF
TRBV12-5	-	TRBJ2-3	-	TGTGCTAGCGGGATTTCAGATACGCAGTATTTT	CASGISDTQYF
TRBV3-1/TRBV3-2	-	TRBJ1-3	-	TGTGCCAGCAGCTTTTTGACAGGATTCTCTGGAAACACCATATATTTT	CASSFLTGFSGNTIYF
TRBV7-6	once	TRBJ2-3	TRBD2	TGTGCCAGCAGCGCTACCGGGACTAGCGGGGGGGCGATCGATACGCAGTATTTT	CASSATGTSGGAIDTQYF
TRBV11-1	-	TRBJ2-7	-	TGTGCCAGCAGCTTTACGTTCGGGCGGACTCGGGAGCAGTACTTC	CASSFTFGRTREQYF
TRBV5-5	-	TRBJ2-1	-	TGTGCCAGCAGCTTGGTGTTGAGCTCCTACAATGAGCAGTTCTTC	CASSLVLSSYNEQFF